This passage covers 14 T cell receptor beta chains from one sample sequenced in a study of blood T cells in healthy people across ages. Using a J-beta primer mix together with a sample-barcoded 5' primer, a second PCR was run for about 6 to 11 cycles. TCRdb re-analysed the 5' RACE reads in MiXCR, keeping a single row per CDR3 protein. This sample yields more than 650,000 distinct CDR3 sequences, of which roughly 26% are seen a single time; around 2.9% belongs to the top ten. The same sample was also used in a study of T cells of mothers and their children.

The sample was blood. Receptor source: a boy between 10 and 17 years old in good health.

This sequence joins TRBV6-5 and TRBJ2-5, with D possibly being TRBD1 or TRBD2 (5 bases each). The J call could be wrong; TRBJ2-1 is a better fit for the DNA end. The CDR3 totals 13 residues. CDR1 is MNHEY and CDR2 is SVGAGI in the germline V gene. The DNA of the CDR3 is TGTGCCAGCAGTTATGGGGACGGAGAAGTGCAGTTCTTC. Translating gives CASSYGDGEVQFF.

As to this clonotype: The germline gene is not matched at one end of the junction; a read error may be the cause. This chain joins TRBV5-1 and TRBJ1-4; maybe TRBD1 (5 bases). Germline CDR1 and CDR2: SGHRS and YFSETQ. The CDR3 length is 16 residues. The CDR3 DNA sequence: TGCGCCAGCAGCTTGGGTACCGGGACGCGTAATGAAAAACTGCTTTTT. Its translation: CASSLGTGTRNEKLLF.

The rearrangement joins TRBV27 to TRBJ2-4; no clear D. CDR1 is MNHEY, CDR2 SMNVEV, per germline (reference sequence). Between the trimmed V and J ends, which lost 4 bases and 6 bases, there was a span of 16 bases. The CDR3 is 15 residues long. The CDR3 region is CASSSRNYDGNIQYF. CDR3 bases: TGTGCCAGCAGTTCGCGTAACTACGACGGAAACATTCAGTACTTC.

The chain employs TRBV18 and TRBJ1-5; 9 bases fit TRBD1. Germline-derived CDR1 and CDR2 are KGHSH and LQKENI. The V gene end was trimmed by 2 bases and the J gene end by 3 bases; junction bases not matched to a gene: 2. CDR3 length: 15 amino acids. CDR3 sequence (DNA): TGTGCCAGCTCACCAGGGACAGGGCTCAATCAGCCCCAGCATTTT. It yields the protein CASSPGTGLNQPQHF.

The chain has TRBV7-9 and TRBJ1-4; perhaps TRBD1 as D (6 bases). Germline V gene lookup returns CDR1 SEHNR and CDR2 FQNEAQ (reference sequence). The CDR3 contains 15 residues. V was trimmed by 6 bases and J by 4 bases, leaving 15 bases between them. CDR3 sequence (DNA): TGTGCCAGCAGGCCCCGCAGGGGAGTTAATGAAAAACTGTTTTTT. Its translation: CASRPRRGVNEKLFF.

This clonotype was detected a few times. V and J are TRBV6-1 and TRBJ2-5; 7 nucleotides agree with TRBD2. Germline CDR1 is MNHNS and CDR2 is SASEGT. With 0 bases clipped from V and 4 bases from J, the junction kept 2 bases outside the gene matches. The CDR3 consists of 14 residues. Here the CDR3 reads CASSEAPGGETQYF. CDR3 nucleotide sequence: TGTGCCAGCAGTGAAGCGCCGGGGGGAGAGACCCAGTACTTC.

This clonotype was detected a few times. The rearrangement joins TRBV5-1 to TRBJ2-5, with 8 bases fitting TRBD1. The CDR3 loop spans 14 amino acids. Germline CDR1 reads SGHRS; CDR2 reads YFSETQ. With V trimmed by 5 bases and J by 2 bases, 5 bases remained unmatched. The CDR3 nucleotides read TGCGCCAGCAGGAAAACAGGGGGGCAAGAGACCCAGTACTTC. Translated, it gives CASRKTGGQETQYF.

This clonotype was observed a few times. The gene calls are TRBV12-3 or TRBV12-4 and TRBJ1-3; TRBD1 matches 10 bases. The CDR3 spans 14 residues. V lost 6 bases and J lost 3; bases outside the gene matches: 2. The CDR3 reads CASRTGGSGNTIYF. DNA of the CDR3: TGTGCCAGCAGGACAGGGGGCAGTGGAAACACCATATATTTT.

At least ten counts were recorded for this clonotype. CDR3 residues: CASSLEVFRPRETQYF. The CDR3 bases are TGCGCCAGCAGCTTGGAGGTGTTCCGGCCCCGAGAGACCCAGTACTTC. V is TRBV5-1 and J is TRBJ2-5; D is uncertain. Germline V gives CDR1 SGHRS, CDR2 YFSETQ. The CDR3 extends over 16 amino acids. Trimming shortened V by 0 bases and J by 4 bases, and 16 bases separated the two germline ends.

J is TRBJ2-2 and V is TRBV7-2, with 8 bases aligning to TRBD1. After removal of 10 bases from V and 8 bases from J, the junction contained 9 bases not matched to a gene. Germline CDR1 SGHTA, CDR2 FQGNSA. CDR3 length: 13 amino acids. The CDR3 loop reads CANPTGEKGELFF. The CDR3 coding sequence is TGTGCCAACCCGACAGGGGAGAAGGGGGAGCTGTTTTTT.

The chain links TRBV6-5 to TRBJ1-2, with 11 bases identical to TRBD1. The CDR3 length is 15 residues. CDR1 and CDR2 from the germline V gene are MNHEY and SVGAGI. Germline trimming cut 7 bases from V and 2 bases from J; bases unmatched to any gene: 6. The CDR3 DNA reads as TGTGCCAGCACTTCCGGGACAGGGGGAAACTATGGCTACACCTTC. Translated: CASTSGTGGNYGYTF.

J is TRBJ2-3 and V is TRBV7-3; 10 positions match TRBD1. V shed 4 bases, J shed 3 bases, and the junction held 4 bases outside the gene matches. The CDR3 is 15 amino acids. CDR1 and CDR2 (germline): SGHTA, FQGTGA. The CDR3 DNA reads TGTGCCAGCAGCTCGTCGGGACAGGGGACAGATACGCAGTATTTT. Encoded protein: CASSSSGQGTDTQYF. The variable domain in full, with the rest retrieved from reference TRBV7-3 and TRBJ2-3, is GAGVSQTPSNKVTEKGKYVELRCDPISGHTALYWYRQSLGQGPEFLIYFQGTGAADDSGLPNDRFFAVRPEGSVSTLKIQRTERGDSAVYLCASSSSGQGTDTQYFGPGTRLTVL.

This clonotype occurred once. The gene calls are TRBV4-1 and TRBJ2-5, with 7 bases matching TRBD2. Looked up from germline, CDR1 is MGHRA and CDR2 is YSYEKL. The CDR3 is made up of 16 amino acids. V was pared by 3 bases and J by 3 bases, with 10 bases of the junction left unmatched. The CDR3 is CASSQSGESREETQYF. The CDR3, as DNA: TGCGCCAGCAGCCAGAGCGGGGAAAGCCGGGAAGAGACCCAGTACTTC.

A note on this clonotype: As the CDR3 is not closed by the conserved phenylalanine or tryptophan, this likely results from a read error. V gene TRBV12-3 or TRBV12-4 combines with J gene TRBJ2-3; D not resolved. The CDR3 covers 14 residues. Trimming took off 5 bases at V and 3 bases at J, with 12 bases between the two ends. CDR3 sequence (DNA): TGTGCCAGCAGTGTCAGAGACCGAACAGATACGCAGTATTCT. It translates to CASSVRDRTDTQYS.